What follows describes a single TCR beta chain. This clonotype was found many times. Its antigen target is currently unknown. Base-call qualities are not available, and no considerably larger clone is one nucleotide away. The CDR3, cysteine through phenylalanine, is 13 amino acids long. This entry keeps only the CDR3 DNA: 39 bases, framed from base 1. Reading the germline V gene gives CDR1 SQVTM and CDR2 ANQGSEA. V is pared back by 3 bases and J by 4 bases, with 7 bases lying between the germline termini. The receptor library was made with 5' RACE. Sequencing was carried out with an Illumina MiSeq. The raw public data were reprocessed by TCRdb itself: fastp quality trimming at Q25, MiXCR clonotype calling, in-frame beta chains only. Every entry covers one CDR3 protein and lists the most common genes and DNA from its rows. In all, the sample holds approximately 52,000 distinct CDR3 sequences, and about 15% of those were seen once. The top ten clonotypes cover 15% to 20% of the sample.

This entry belongs to a study of T cells of healthy individuals (dated by TCRdb to between 2017 and 2018). The clonotype originates from a human donor in good health. The sequence is built from TRBV29-1 and TRBJ2-6, with the D segment identity uncertain. Here the CDR3 is given as CSVELGGANVLTF. The base sequence is TGCAGCGTTGAGTTGGGGGGGGCCAACGTCCTGACTTTC.